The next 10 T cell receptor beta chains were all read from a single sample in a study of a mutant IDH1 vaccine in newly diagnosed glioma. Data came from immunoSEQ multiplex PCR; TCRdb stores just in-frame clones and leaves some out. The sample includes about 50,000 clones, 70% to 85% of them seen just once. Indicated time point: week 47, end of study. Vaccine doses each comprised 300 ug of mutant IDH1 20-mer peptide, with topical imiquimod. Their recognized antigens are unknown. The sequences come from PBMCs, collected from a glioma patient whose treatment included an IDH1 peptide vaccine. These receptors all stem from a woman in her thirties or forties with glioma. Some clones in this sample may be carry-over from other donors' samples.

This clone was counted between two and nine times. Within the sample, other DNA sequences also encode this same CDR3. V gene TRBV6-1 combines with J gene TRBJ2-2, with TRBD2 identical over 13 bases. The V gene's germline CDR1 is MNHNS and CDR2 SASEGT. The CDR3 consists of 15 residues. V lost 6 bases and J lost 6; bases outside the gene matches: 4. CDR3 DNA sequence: TGTGCCAGCAGCGAACTAGCGGGGGGGCCCGGGGAGCTGTTTTTT. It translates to CASSELAGGPGELFF.

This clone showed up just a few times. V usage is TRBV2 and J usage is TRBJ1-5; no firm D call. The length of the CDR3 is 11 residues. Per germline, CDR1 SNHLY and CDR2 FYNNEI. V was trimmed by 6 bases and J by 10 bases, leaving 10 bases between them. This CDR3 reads CASRSGLPQHF. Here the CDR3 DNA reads TGTGCCAGCAGGTCTGGGTTACCCCAGCATTTT.

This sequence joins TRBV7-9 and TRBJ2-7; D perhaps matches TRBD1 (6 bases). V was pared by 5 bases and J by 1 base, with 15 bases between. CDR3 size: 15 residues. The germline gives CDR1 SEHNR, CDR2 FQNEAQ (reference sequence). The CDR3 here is CASSPEVGASYEQYF. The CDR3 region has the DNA TGTGCCAGCAGCCCCGAGGTGGGGGCGTCCTACGAGCAGTACTTC.

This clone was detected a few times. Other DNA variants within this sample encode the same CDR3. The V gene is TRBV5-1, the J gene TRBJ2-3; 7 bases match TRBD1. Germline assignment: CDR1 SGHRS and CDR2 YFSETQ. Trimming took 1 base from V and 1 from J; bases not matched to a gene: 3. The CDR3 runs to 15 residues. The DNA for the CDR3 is TGCGCCAGCAGCTTGAGGGGGCTCCGCACAGATACGCAGTATTTT. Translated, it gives CASSLRGLRTDTQYF.

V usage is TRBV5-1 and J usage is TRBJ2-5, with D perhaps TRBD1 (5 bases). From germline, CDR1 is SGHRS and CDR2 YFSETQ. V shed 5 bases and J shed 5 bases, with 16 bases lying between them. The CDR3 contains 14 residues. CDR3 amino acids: CASSSQGVGETQYF. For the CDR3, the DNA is TGCGCCAGCAGTTCTCAGGGCGTGGGGGAGACCCAGTACTTC.

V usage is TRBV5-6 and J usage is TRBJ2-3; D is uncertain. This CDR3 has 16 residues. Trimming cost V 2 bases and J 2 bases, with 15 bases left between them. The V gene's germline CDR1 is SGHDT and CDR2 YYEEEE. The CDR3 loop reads CASSFLRRPLTDTQYF. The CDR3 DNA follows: TGTGCCAGCAGCTTTCTCCGCAGGCCGCTCACAGATACGCAGTATTTT.

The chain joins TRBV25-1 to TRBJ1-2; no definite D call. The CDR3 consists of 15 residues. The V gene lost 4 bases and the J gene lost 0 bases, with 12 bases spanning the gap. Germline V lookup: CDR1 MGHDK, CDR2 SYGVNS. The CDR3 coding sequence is TGTGCCAGCAGTGCGATTGGGGATACTAACTATGGCTACACCTTC. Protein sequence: CASSAIGDTNYGYTF.

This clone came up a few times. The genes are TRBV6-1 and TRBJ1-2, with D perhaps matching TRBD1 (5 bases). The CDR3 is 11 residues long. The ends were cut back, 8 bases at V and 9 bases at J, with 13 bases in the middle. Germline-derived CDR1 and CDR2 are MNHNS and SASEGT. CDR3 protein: CASGHPGSYTF. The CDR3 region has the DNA TGTGCCAGCGGACACCCAGGGAGCTACACCTTC.

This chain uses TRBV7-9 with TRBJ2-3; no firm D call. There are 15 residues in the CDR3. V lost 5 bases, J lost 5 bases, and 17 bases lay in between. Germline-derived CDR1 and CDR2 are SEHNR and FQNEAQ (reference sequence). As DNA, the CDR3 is TGTGCCAGCAGCCTACACACGTCCCTCAGAGATACGCAGTATTTT. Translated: CASSLHTSLRDTQYF. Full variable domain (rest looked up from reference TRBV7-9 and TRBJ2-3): DTGVSQNPRHKITKRGQNVTFRCDPISEHNRLYWYRQTLGQGPEFLTYFQNEAQLEKSRLLSDRFSAERPKGSFSTLEIQRTEQGDSAMYLCASSLHTSLRDTQYFGPGTRLTVL.

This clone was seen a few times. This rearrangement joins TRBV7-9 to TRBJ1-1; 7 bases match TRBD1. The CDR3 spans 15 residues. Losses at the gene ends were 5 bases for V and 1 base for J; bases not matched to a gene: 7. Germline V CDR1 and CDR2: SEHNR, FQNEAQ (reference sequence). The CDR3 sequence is CASSNHRGGNTEAFF. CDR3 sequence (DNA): TGTGCCAGCAGCAACCACAGGGGAGGGAACACTGAAGCTTTCTTT.